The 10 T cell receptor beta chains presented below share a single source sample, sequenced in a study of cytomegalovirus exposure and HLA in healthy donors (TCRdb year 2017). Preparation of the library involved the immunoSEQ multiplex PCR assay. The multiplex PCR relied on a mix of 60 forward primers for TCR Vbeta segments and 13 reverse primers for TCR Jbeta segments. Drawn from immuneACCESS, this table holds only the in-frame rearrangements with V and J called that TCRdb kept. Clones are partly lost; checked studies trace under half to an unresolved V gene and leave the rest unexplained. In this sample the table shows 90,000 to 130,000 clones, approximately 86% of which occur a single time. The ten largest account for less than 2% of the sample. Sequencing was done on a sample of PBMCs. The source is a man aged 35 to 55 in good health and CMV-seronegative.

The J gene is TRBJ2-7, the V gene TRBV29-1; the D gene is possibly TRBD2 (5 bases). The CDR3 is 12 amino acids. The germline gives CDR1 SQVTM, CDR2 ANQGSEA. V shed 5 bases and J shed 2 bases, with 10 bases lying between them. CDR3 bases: TGCAGCGTTCGTCGGGATACCTACGAGCAGTACTTC. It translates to CSVRRDTYEQYF.

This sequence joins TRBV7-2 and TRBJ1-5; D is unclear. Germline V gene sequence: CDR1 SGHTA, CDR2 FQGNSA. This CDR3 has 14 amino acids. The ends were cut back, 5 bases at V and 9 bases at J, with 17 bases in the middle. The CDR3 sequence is CASSASGVGLPQHF. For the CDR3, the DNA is TGTGCCAGCAGCGCGAGCGGGGTTGGGCTGCCCCAGCATTTT.

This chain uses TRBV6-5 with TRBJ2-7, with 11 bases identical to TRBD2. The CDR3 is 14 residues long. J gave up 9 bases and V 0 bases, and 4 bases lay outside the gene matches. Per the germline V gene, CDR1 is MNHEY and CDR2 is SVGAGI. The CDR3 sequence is CASSYSRLAGGQYF. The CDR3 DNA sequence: TGTGCCAGCAGTTACTCGAGGCTAGCGGGGGGGCAGTACTTC.

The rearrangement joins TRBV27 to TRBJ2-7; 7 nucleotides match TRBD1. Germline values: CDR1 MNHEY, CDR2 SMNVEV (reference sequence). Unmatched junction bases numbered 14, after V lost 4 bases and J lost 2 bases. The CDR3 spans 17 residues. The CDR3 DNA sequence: TGTGCCAGCAGTTCCCTTGGCTCCGGGACAGCTACCTACGAGCAGTACTTC. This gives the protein CASSSLGSGTATYEQYF.

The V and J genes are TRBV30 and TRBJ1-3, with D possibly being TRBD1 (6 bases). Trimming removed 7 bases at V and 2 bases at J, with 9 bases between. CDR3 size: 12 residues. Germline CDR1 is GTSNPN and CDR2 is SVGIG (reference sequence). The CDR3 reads CAYRVTGNTIYF. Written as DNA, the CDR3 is TGTGCCTACAGGGTTACTGGAAACACCATATATTTT. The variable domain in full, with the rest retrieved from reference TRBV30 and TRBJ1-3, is SQTIHQWPATLVQPVGSPLSLECTVEGTSNPNLYWYRQAAGRGLQLLFYSVGIGQISSEVPQNLSASRPQDRQFILSSKKLLLSDSGFYLCAYRVTGNTIYFGEGSWLTVV.

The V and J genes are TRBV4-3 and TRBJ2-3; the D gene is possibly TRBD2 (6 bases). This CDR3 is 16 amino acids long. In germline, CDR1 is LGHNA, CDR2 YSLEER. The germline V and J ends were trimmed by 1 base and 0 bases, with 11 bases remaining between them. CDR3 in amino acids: CASSQGSAGSTDTQYF. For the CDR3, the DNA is TGCGCCAGCAGCCAAGGGAGCGCGGGGAGCACAGATACGCAGTATTTT.

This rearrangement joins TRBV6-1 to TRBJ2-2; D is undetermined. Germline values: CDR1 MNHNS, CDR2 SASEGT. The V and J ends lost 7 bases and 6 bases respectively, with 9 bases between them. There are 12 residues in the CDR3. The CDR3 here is CASTVQSGELFF. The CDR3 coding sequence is TGTGCCAGCACGGTGCAATCCGGGGAGCTGTTTTTT.

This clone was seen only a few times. CDR3: CASSVGTMETQYF. In DNA form, the CDR3 reads TGTGCCAGCAGCGTAGGGACTATGGAGACCCAGTACTTC. This chain uses TRBV9 with TRBJ2-5, with D possibly being TRBD2 (6 bases). Germline V gene sequence: CDR1 SGDLS, CDR2 YYNGEE. Trimming cost V 0 bases and J 5 bases, with 8 bases left between them. This CDR3 comprises 13 residues.

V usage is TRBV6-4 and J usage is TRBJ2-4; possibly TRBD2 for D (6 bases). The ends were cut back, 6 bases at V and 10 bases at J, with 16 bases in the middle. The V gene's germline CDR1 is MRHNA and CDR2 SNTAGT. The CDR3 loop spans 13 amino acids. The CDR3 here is CASSTKEGAIQYF. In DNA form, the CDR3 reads TGTGCCAGCAGCACAAAGGAGGGAGCAATTCAGTACTTC.

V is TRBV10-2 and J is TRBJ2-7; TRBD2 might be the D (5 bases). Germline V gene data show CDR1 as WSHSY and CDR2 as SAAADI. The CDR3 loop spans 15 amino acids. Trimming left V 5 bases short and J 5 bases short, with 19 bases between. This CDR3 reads CASSMWRTLQDEQYF. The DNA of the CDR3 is TGCGCCAGCAGTATGTGGAGGACTCTTCAGGACGAGCAGTACTTC.